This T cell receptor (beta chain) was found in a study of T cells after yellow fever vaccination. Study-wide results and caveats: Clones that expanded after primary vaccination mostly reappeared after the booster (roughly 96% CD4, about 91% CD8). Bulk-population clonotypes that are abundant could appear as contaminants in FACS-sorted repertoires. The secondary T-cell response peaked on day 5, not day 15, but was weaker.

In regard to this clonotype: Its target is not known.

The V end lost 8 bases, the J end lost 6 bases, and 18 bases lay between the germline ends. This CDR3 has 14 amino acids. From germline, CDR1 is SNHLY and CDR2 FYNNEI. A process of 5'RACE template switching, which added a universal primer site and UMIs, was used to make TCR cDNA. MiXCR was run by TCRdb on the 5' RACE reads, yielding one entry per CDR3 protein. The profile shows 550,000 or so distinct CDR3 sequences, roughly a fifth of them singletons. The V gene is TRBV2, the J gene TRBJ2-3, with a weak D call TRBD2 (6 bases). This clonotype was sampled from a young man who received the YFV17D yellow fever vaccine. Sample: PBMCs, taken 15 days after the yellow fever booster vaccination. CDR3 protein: CASGDWGVADTQYF. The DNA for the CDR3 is TGTGCCAGCGGGGATTGGGGGGTAGCGGATACGCAGTATTTT.